This T cell receptor (beta chain) was captured in a study of cytomegalovirus exposure and HLA in healthy donors. This clone has a single count. Germline lookup yields CDR1 SGHAT and CDR2 FQNNGV. The V gene lost 2 bases and the J gene lost 5 bases, with 13 bases spanning the gap. The CDR3 contains 16 residues. The PCR contained 60 Vbeta and 13 Jbeta primers. The repertoire was sequenced with immunoSEQ multiplex PCR; TCRdb's copy has only in-frame clones and lacks some. The data contain around 40,000 clones, 87% of them singletons. Sequencing was performed on PBMCs. This clonotype originated in a woman aged 35 to 49 in good health and CMV-seropositive. This chain connects TRBV11-2 to TRBJ1-6; D ambiguous. The CDR3 DNA sequence: TGTGCCAGCAGCTTATCTCACACAACCCATAATTCACCCCTCCACTTT. This sequence encodes CASSLSHTTHNSPLHF.